This T cell receptor beta chain is drawn from a study of cytomegalovirus exposure and HLA in healthy donors. Trimming stripped 5 bases from V and 0 bases from J, with 10 bases between. CDR3 length: 14 residues. Germline V gene data show CDR1 as SGHVS and CDR2 as FNYEAQ. With 60 Vbeta and 13 Jbeta primers, the PCR was carried out. The data were produced by immunoSEQ multiplex PCR, yet TCRdb's version contains in-frame clones alone and is incomplete. The sample includes roughly 200,000 clones, 75% to 85% of them seen just once. The chain recombines TRBV7-6 with TRBJ1-2, with D maybe TRBD1 (6 bases). Material for sequencing was PBMCs. This clonotype was obtained from a woman aged 55-70 years in good health and CMV-seropositive. CDR3 bases: TGTGCCAGCAGCCTTGACAGGACTAACTATGGCTACACCTTC. It translates to CASSLDRTNYGYTF.